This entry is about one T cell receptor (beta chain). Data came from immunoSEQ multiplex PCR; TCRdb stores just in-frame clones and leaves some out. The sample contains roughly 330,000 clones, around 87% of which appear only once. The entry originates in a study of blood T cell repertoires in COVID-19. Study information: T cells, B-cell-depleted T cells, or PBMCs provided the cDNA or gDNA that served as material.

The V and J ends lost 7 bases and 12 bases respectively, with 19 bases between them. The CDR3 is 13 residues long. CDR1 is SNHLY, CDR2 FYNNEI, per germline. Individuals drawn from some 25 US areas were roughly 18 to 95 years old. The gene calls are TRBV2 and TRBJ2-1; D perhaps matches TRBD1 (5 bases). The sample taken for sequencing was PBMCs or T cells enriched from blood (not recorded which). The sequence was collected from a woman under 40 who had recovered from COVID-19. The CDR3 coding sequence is TGTGCCAGCACCTTAGGGGCACCCTGGACGCAGTTCTTC. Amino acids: CASTLGAPWTQFF.